These 25 T cell receptor beta chains came from one sample sequenced in a study of blood T cells in healthy people across ages. The use of a sample-barcoded 5' primer and a J-beta primer mix characterized a second PCR of roughly 7 to 12 cycles. TCRdb ran MiXCR on the 5' RACE reads and lists one entry per CDR3 protein. The sample comprises 1.6 million or so distinct CDR3 sequences, roughly a third of which are singletons, and about 11% rests with the top ten. The sample was blood. These receptors were collected from a woman aged 30 to 39 in good health.

Remarks on this clonotype: A much bigger clone sits one base away, suggesting this may be a read error. In DNA form, the CDR3 reads TGTCCCAGCAGTTTATCGGGACGGCCCTATGACTACACCTTC. Its translation: CPSSLSGRPYDYTF. The chain couples TRBV28 to TRBJ1-2, with TRBD1 as a possible D gene (5 bases). Germline loops: CDR1 MDHEN, CDR2 SYDVKM. This CDR3 comprises 14 residues.

This clonotype was recorded a few times. V usage is TRBV28 and J usage is TRBJ2-3, with D unclear. Germline assignment: CDR1 MDHEN and CDR2 SYDVKM. This CDR3 is 15 amino acids long. Trimming took off 5 bases at V and 4 bases at J, with 16 bases between the two ends. The CDR3 DNA sequence: TGTGCCAGCAGTGAGAGAGCCCCGTCGGCAGATACGCAGTATTTT. As protein: CASSERAPSADTQYF.

The V gene is TRBV24-1, the J gene TRBJ2-6; no definite D call. The germline CDR1 and CDR2 sequences are KGHDR and SFDVKD. Deletions cut 4 bases from V and 4 bases from J, with 13 bases between. The CDR3 is 16 amino acids. This chain's CDR3 is CATSDTQGRGANVLTF. In nucleotides, the CDR3 is TGTGCCACCAGTGACACCCAAGGTAGGGGGGCCAACGTCCTGACTTTC.

In its sample, this clonotype was seen a few times. The chain employs TRBV15 and TRBJ1-2; tentatively, D is TRBD1 (5 bases). The V gene lost 4 bases and the J gene lost 0 bases, with 15 bases spanning the gap. Germline CDR1 reads LNHNV; CDR2 reads YYDKDF (reference sequence). CDR3 size: 16 residues. CDR3 DNA: TGTGCCACCAGCACCCGGGACCCGAGACCTAACTATGGCTACACCTTC. It translates to CATSTRDPRPNYGYTF.

This chain uses TRBV20-1 with TRBJ2-1; 9 bases align to TRBD2. Looked up from germline, CDR1 is DFQATT and CDR2 is SNEGSKA (reference sequence). V dropped 5 bases and J dropped 5; count of bases not matched to a gene: 4. The CDR3 length is 13 residues. The CDR3 coding sequence is TGCAGTGCTTTTAGCGGGAGCCACAATGAGCAGTTCTTC. This gives the protein CSAFSGSHNEQFF.

The chain employs TRBV5-5 and TRBJ1-4, with D possibly matching TRBD1 (6 bases). The CDR3 is 14 amino acids. Germline CDR1 and CDR2: SGHKS and YYEKEE (reference sequence). V lost 3 bases to trimming and J lost 7 bases, with 13 bases between them. The CDR3 sequence: CASSSTGLGEKLFF. The CDR3 DNA sequence: TGTGCCAGCAGCTCCACAGGGTTAGGTGAAAAACTGTTTTTT.

This clonotype appeared a few times. J is TRBJ2-1 and V is TRBV13; 7 bases map to TRBD2. This CDR3 comprises 14 residues. The germline CDR1 and CDR2 sequences are PRHDT and FYEKMQ (reference sequence). V shed 0 bases, J shed 6 bases, and the junction held 2 bases outside the gene matches. The CDR3 DNA is TGTGCCAGCAGCTTAGGAAGCGGGGTCAATGAGCAGTTCTTC. This codes for CASSLGSGVNEQFF.

As DNA, the CDR3 is TGTGCCTGGAGGGGACTACCGAAGGGCACAGATACGCAGTATTTT. Protein product: CAWRGLPKGTDTQYF. The chain recombines TRBV30 with TRBJ2-3; 7 nucleotides agree with TRBD2. Looked up from germline, CDR1 is GTSNPN and CDR2 is SVGIG (reference sequence). The CDR3 spans 15 residues. J gave up 1 base and V 3 bases, and 7 bases lay outside the gene matches.

Comments on this clonotype: A read error may be the cause here, since a much bigger clone is one base away. The chain is built from TRBV29-1 and TRBJ2-7; weak D call: TRBD1 (5 bases). The CDR3 is 12 residues long. Germline CDR1 is SQVTM and CDR2 is ANQGSEA. The CDR3 sequence: CSGEERGYEQYF. The CDR3 bases are TGCAGCGGTGAAGAAAGGGGCTACGAGCAGTACTTC.

The J gene is TRBJ1-1, the V gene TRBV20-1; possibly TRBD1 for D (5 bases). Trimming shortened V by 0 bases and J by 5 bases, and 13 bases separated the two germline ends. This CDR3 is 14 amino acids long. The germline CDR1 and CDR2 sequences are DFQATT and SNEGSKA (reference sequence). Here the CDR3 reads CSAREGGEGTEAFF. The CDR3, as DNA: TGCAGTGCTAGAGAGGGAGGGGAGGGTACTGAAGCTTTCTTT.

The chain employs TRBV4-1 and TRBJ2-1; D is uncertain. Trimming left V 1 base short and J 8 bases short, with 12 bases between. Germline CDR1 MGHRA, CDR2 YSYEKL. The CDR3 runs to 14 residues. CDR3 DNA: TGCGCCAGCAGCCAAGTCTTCTTAAAGGATGAGCAGTTCTTC. Encoded protein: CASSQVFLKDEQFF.

This clonotype came up a few times. V and J are TRBV12-3 or TRBV12-4 and TRBJ2-1, with D unresolved. V was cut by 6 bases and J by 2 bases, with 14 bases left in between. The CDR3 consists of 15 residues. The CDR3 is CASRTPRPPYNEQFF. The CDR3 nucleotides are TGTGCCAGCAGAACCCCCCGGCCCCCCTACAATGAGCAGTTCTTC.

The chain is built from TRBV12-3 or TRBV12-4 and TRBJ2-1; no clear D. The CDR3 is made up of 16 amino acids. V shed 5 bases and J shed 3 bases, with 17 bases lying between them. Written as DNA, the CDR3 is TGTGCCAGCAGTCCCGTTTTTTTGCAGGACTACAATGAGCAGTTCTTC. Amino acid sequence: CASSPVFLQDYNEQFF.

This clonotype has only a few counts. The V call is TRBV20-1, the J call TRBJ2-1, with D perhaps assigned TRBD1 or TRBD2 (5 bases each). V dropped 3 bases and J dropped 10 bases, with 16 bases sitting between them. There are 13 residues in the CDR3. Germline V gene lookup returns CDR1 DFQATT and CDR2 SNEGSKA (reference sequence). The CDR3 nucleotides read TGCAGTGCTAGCGGGACCGCGTTGGACGAGCAGTTCTTC. This sequence encodes CSASGTALDEQFF.

This clonotype occurred a few times. This chain connects TRBV27 to TRBJ2-7, with D hard to call. Trimming cost V 5 bases and J 3 bases, with 14 bases left between them. Germline CDR1 reads MNHEY; CDR2 reads SMNVEV (reference sequence). This CDR3 comprises 14 residues. The CDR3 DNA sequence: TGTGCCAGCAGTCGTCAGACTGCTCTCTACGAGCAGTACTTC. Translating it yields CASSRQTALYEQYF.

In its sample, this clonotype was seen a few times. This sequence joins TRBV21-1 and TRBJ2-7; the table's D call, TRBD2, has no DNA check behind it. TRBV21-1 is classified as a pseudogene. CDR3 length equals 17 residues. Here the CDR3 reads CASTGRGNSIPLWEQYF. DNA of the CDR3: TGTGCCAGCACTGGGAGGGGAAACAGTATTCCCTTATGGGAGCAGTACTTC.

The chain uses TRBV20-1 and TRBJ2-1, with D perhaps being TRBD1 or TRBD2 (5 bases each). V dropped 0 bases and J dropped 6 bases, with 12 bases sitting between them. The CDR3 has 14 residues. Germline lookup yields CDR1 DFQATT and CDR2 SNEGSKA (reference sequence). In nucleotides, the CDR3 is TGCAGTGCTAGAGATCGGCTGGGGGTCAATGAGCAGTTCTTC. Residues: CSARDRLGVNEQFF.

The V call is TRBV6-9, the J call TRBJ1-5; 7 bases map to TRBD1. The CDR3 has 15 residues. V lost 6 bases to trimming and J lost 7 bases; unmatched junction nucleotides: 12. The V gene's germline CDR1 is MNHGY and CDR2 SVAAGI. CDR3 loop: CASSPTTGVRQPQHF. CDR3 nucleotide sequence: TGTGCCAGCAGCCCCACCACAGGGGTTCGCCAGCCCCAGCATTTT.

About this clonotype: Sequence at one end of the junction differs from germline and may be a read error. This chain links TRBV19 with TRBJ1-5; D remains unclear. The germline V gene encodes CDR1 LNHDA and CDR2 SQIVND (reference sequence). This CDR3 has 15 amino acids. The CDR3 spells CASKRARDFNQPQHF. CDR3 nucleotide sequence: TGTGCTAGTAAAAGGGCCAGAGACTTCAATCAGCCCCAGCATTTT.

The V call is TRBV11-2, the J call TRBJ2-3, with 13 bases identical to TRBD2. V was pared by 5 bases and J by 8 bases, with 10 bases of the junction left unmatched. Germline CDR1 SGHAT, CDR2 FQNNGV. The CDR3 consists of 16 residues. The CDR3 loop reads CASSPRTSGGPVTQYF. The CDR3 DNA reads TGTGCCAGCAGCCCTCGGACTAGCGGGGGTCCGGTTACGCAGTATTTT.

This clonotype was observed a handful of times. The CDR3 spells CASRGPGTSNNEQFF. DNA for the CDR3: TGCGCCAGCAGAGGGCCCGGGACTAGCAATAATGAGCAGTTCTTC. The rearrangement uses TRBV10-2 and TRBJ2-1; the match to TRBD2 covers 9 bases. Germline values: CDR1 WSHSY, CDR2 SAAADI. CDR3 length: 15 residues. J gave up 7 bases and V 6 bases, and 10 bases lay outside the gene matches.

J is TRBJ1-4 and V is TRBV11-3; 8 bases are shared with TRBD1. CDR1 is SGHNT, CDR2 YENEEA, per germline. The CDR3 totals 19 residues. The V and J ends lost 3 bases and 0 bases, in that order; junction bases with no gene match: 12. The CDR3 protein is CASSFSPDRGPTTNEKLFF. CDR3 bases: TGTGCCAGCAGCTTCAGTCCCGACAGGGGCCCTACAACTAATGAAAAACTGTTTTTT.

The CDR3 sequence: CASSLASGGLERETQYF. The CDR3 bases are TGTGCCAGCAGCTTGGCATCGGGGGGGCTGGAGAGAGAGACCCAGTACTTC. The genes are TRBV5-4 and TRBJ2-5; TRBD2 matches at 8 bases. Germline CDR1 reads SGHNT; CDR2 reads YYREEE (reference sequence). V dropped 0 bases and J dropped 4; count of bases not matched to a gene: 11. CDR3 length: 17 amino acids.

This clonotype was found many times. A junction end diverges from the germline sequence, so it may reflect a read error. CDR3 DNA sequence: TGCGCCAGCAGCCCAACGACGGCTAACTATGGCTACACCTTC. Its protein is CASSPTTANYGYTF. The chain combines TRBV27 with TRBJ1-2; D uncertain. Germline CDR1 MNHEY, CDR2 SMNVEV (reference sequence). The CDR3 consists of 14 residues.

The V call is TRBV4-2, the J call TRBJ2-3; 7 positions match TRBD1. The CDR3 sequence is 19 residues long. Looked up from germline, CDR1 is LGHNA and CDR2 is YNFKEQ. The ends lost 1 base at V and 2 bases at J; junction bases unmatched: 15. Here the CDR3 reads CASSQVGITIQGFTDTQYF. In DNA, the CDR3 is TGTGCCAGCAGCCAAGTTGGGATAACGATACAGGGGTTCACAGATACGCAGTATTTT.